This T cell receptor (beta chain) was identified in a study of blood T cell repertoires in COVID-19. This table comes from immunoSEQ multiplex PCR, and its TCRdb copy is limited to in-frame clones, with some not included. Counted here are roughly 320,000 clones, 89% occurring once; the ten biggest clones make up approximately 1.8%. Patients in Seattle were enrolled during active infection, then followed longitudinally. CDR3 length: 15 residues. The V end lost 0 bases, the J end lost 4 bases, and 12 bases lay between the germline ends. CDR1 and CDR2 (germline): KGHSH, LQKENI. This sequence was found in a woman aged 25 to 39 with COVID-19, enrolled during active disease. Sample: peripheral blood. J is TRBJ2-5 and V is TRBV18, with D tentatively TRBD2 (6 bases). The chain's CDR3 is CASSPPEGWRETQYF. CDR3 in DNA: TGTGCCAGCTCACCACCGGAGGGATGGAGAGAGACCCAGTACTTC.